The rows below give T cell receptor beta chains drawn from one sample of a study of lymphopenia after photon versus proton radiotherapy. Sequencing used immunoSEQ multiplex PCR; TCRdb keeps in-frame clones, though not all of them. Of around 19,000 clones in the sample, approximately 84% were seen once. The sequenced sample was peripheral blood, obtained from a patient treated with photon-based radiotherapy. Receptors originate from a woman in her 50s with pancreatic cancer. CDR3s include the opening cysteine and the closing phenylalanine or tryptophan. D genes are given only for firm matches. A clone size is listed for some rows: how often the clone was seen (once, few, many), or a class if it is expanded.

>TRBV28|TRBJ2-7|-|13|few
TGTGCCAGCAGTTCCCCCGGGGTCAACGAGCAGTACTTC
CASSSPGVNEQYF
>TRBV2|TRBJ2-3|-|12|-
TGTGCCAGCAGTGAAAGGTCTCGATCGCAGTATTTT
CASSERSRSQYF
>TRBV28|TRBJ2-7|-|12|-
TGTGCCAGCAGTACCTCGACCTACGAGCAGTACTTC
CASSTSTYEQYF
>TRBV10-2|TRBJ2-3|-|15|-
TGCGCCGGCAGTGAGTCGAAGACTAGCACAGATACGCAGTATTTT
CAGSESKTSTDTQYF
>TRBV4-1|TRBJ2-7|-|13|-
TGCGCCAGCAGCCAAGATACTCCCTACGAGCAGTACTTC
CASSQDTPYEQYF
>TRBV6-1|TRBJ2-7|-|15|few
TGTGCCAGCAGTGTCCCTAGGCGGTACGCCTACGAGCAGTACTTC
CASSVPRRYAYEQYF
>TRBV28|TRBJ1-1|-|15|-
TGTGCCAGCAGTTCCCTCGCTCTCCCGAACACTGAAGCTTTCTTT
CASSSLALPNTEAFF
>TRBV5-1|TRBJ2-1|TRBD2|15|-
TGCGCCAGCAGCCTCGGACTAGCGGGACCCAATGAGCAGTTCTTC
CASSLGLAGPNEQFF
>TRBV19|TRBJ2-2|TRBD1|17|-
TGTGCCAGCACTAGGACAGGTTTCGGGGTCGAGGCCGGGGAGCTGTTTTTT
CASTRTGFGVEAGELFF
>TRBV20-1|TRBJ2-7|-|11|-
TGCAGTGCTAGAGGGGGCTACGAGCAGTACTTC
CSARGGYEQYF
>TRBV4-2|TRBJ1-6|-|15|-
TGTGCCAGCAGCCAAGAGCGGTCACGGAATTCACCCCTCCACTTT
CASSQERSRNSPLHF
>TRBV30|TRBJ2-7|-|14|-
TGTGCCTGGAGGACCCGACAGGCTCGGGGCGAGCAGTACTTC
CAWRTRQARGEQYF
>TRBV9|TRBJ2-2|-|14|few
TGTGCCAGCAGCGCAATAGGGTCCACCGGGGAGCTGTTTTTT
CASSAIGSTGELFF
>TRBV28|TRBJ2-7|-|12|-
TGTGCCACCCGCCAGGGGATCTACGAGCAGTACTTC
CATRQGIYEQYF
>TRBV30|TRBJ1-1|-|13|-
TGTGCCTGGACCCGATGGACGGACACTGAAGCTTTCTTT
CAWTRWTDTEAFF
>TRBV6-1|TRBJ1-2|-|14|-
TGTGCCAGCAGTGGAGATCGGGGGAACTATGGCTACACCTTC
CASSGDRGNYGYTF
>TRBV28|TRBJ1-2|-|13|-
TGTGCCAGCAGTCCCCCACGAGGCTATGGCTACACCTTC
CASSPPRGYGYTF
>TRBV14|TRBJ2-4|TRBD1|16|-
TGTGCCAGCAGCCATATTCAGGGGGCCTCGAGGGACATTCAGTACTTC
CASSHIQGASRDIQYF
>TRBV6-6|TRBJ2-1|-|15|-
TGTGCCAGCAGAAGGGACTTATCTACCTACAATGAGCAGTTCTTC
CASRRDLSTYNEQFF
>TRBV7-8|TRBJ2-5|TRBD1|16|-
TGTGCCAGCAGCTTAGTGTCAGGGGGCCTCCAAGAGACCCAGTACTTC
CASSLVSGGLQETQYF
>TRBV27|TRBJ1-2|-|13|few
TGTGCCAGCAGTCGACCAGGACTTGATGGCTACACCTTC
CASSRPGLDGYTF
>TRBV27|TRBJ2-7|-|11|-
TGTGCCAGCAGCGTGGCCTACGAGCAGTACTTC
CASSVAYEQYF
>TRBV2|TRBJ1-2|-|11|few
TGTGCCAGCAGTGAAGCGGGTGGCTACACCTTC
CASSEAGGYTF
>TRBV5-4|TRBJ2-7|-|11|-
TGTGCCAGCAGCATCAGGGACGAGCAGTACTTC
CASSIRDEQYF
>TRBV4-1|TRBJ2-1|TRBD2|16|-
TGCGCCAGCAGCCAAGAAGAGACTAGCGGGAGGTGGGAGCAGTTCTTC
CASSQEETSGRWEQFF
>TRBV5-4|TRBJ1-2|-|13|-
TGTGCCAGCAGCAGGGACAATAGCTATGGCTACACCTTC
CASSRDNSYGYTF
>TRBV10-1|TRBJ2-2|-|15|-
TGCGCCAGCAGTAGGGACGGAGGGGTCACCGGGGAGCTGTTTTTT
CASSRDGGVTGELFF
>TRBV10-1|TRBJ2-3|TRBD2|17|-
TGCGCCAGCAGTGAGTCGGCTAGCGGGAGAGGTACAGATACGCAGTATTTT
CASSESASGRGTDTQYF
>TRBV15|TRBJ2-7|-|14|few
TGTGCCACCAGCGCGGGCCGGGGGGCGAAAGAGCAGTACTTC
CATSAGRGAKEQYF
>TRBV19|TRBJ2-7|-|15|-
TGTGCCAGTAGTATAGCAACAGGGACGGACTACGAGCAGTACTTC
CASSIATGTDYEQYF
>TRBV9|TRBJ1-5|TRBD1|14|few
TGTGCCAGCAGCGCAGGACAGGGAAGTCAGCCCCAGCATTTT
CASSAGQGSQPQHF
>TRBV4-3|TRBJ2-2|TRBD2|16|-
TGCGCCAGCAGCCCGACTAGCGGACTACAGGGCGGGGAGCTGTTTTTT
CASSPTSGLQGGELFF
>TRBV10-2|TRBJ2-7|-|14|-
TGCGCCAGCAGTGGTAGGACAACAACCTACGAGCAGTACTTC
CASSGRTTTYEQYF
>TRBV9|TRBJ2-1|-|14|-
TGTGCCAGCAGCGGATCACTAGCTATAGGTGAGCAGTTCTTC
CASSGSLAIGEQFF
>TRBV6-5|TRBJ2-3|TRBD2|16|-
TGTGCCAGCAGTTTGCTAGCGGGAGTAGGCCCAGATACGCAGTATTTT
CASSLLAGVGPDTQYF
>TRBV5-1|TRBJ2-1|TRBD2|17|-
TGCGCCAGCAGCTCCGGACTAGCGGGAGAAGATGGCAATGAGCAGTTCTTC
CASSSGLAGEDGNEQFF
>TRBV18|TRBJ1-3|-|15|-
TGTGCCAGCTCACCCTCGGGCCTCTCTGGAAACACCATATATTTT
CASSPSGLSGNTIYF
>TRBV5-5|TRBJ2-5|-|16|-
TGTGCCAGCAGCTTACCCGCGGGCCTCAGCCAAGAGACCCAGTACTTC
CASSLPAGLSQETQYF
>TRBV7-2|TRBJ2-1|-|17|once
TGTGCCAGCAGTTCCTCCGGGACTTCCAGCTCCTACAATGAGCAGTTCTTC
CASSSSGTSSSYNEQFF
>TRBV19|TRBJ2-5|TRBD2|13|-
TGTGCCAGTAACGGCGGGAGGGGGGAGACCCAGTACTTC
CASNGGRGETQYF
>TRBV5-5|TRBJ2-3|-|13|-
TGTGCCAGCAGCTTGGGACTCCCGGATACGCAGTATTTT
CASSLGLPDTQYF